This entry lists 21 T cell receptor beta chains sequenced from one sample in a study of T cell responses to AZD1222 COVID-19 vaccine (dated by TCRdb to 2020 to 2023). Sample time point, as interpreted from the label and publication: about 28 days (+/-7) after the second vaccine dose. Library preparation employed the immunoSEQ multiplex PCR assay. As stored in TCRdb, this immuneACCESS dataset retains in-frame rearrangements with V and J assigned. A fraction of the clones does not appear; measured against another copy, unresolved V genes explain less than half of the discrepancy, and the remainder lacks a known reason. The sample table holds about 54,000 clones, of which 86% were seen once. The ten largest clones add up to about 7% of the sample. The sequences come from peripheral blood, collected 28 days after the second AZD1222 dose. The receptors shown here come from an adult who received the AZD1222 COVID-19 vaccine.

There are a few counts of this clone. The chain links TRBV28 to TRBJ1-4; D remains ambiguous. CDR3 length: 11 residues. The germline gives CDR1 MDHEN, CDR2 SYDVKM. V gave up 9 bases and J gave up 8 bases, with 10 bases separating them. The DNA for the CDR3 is TGTGCCAGTACCTCGGGGGAAAAACTGTTTTTT. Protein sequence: CASTSGEKLFF.

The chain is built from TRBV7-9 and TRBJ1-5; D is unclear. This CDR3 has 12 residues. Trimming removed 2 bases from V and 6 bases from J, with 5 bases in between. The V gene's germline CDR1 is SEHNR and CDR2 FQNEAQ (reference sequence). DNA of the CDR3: TGTGCCAGCAGCTTATTAGGTCAGCCCCAGCATTTT. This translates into CASSLLGQPQHF. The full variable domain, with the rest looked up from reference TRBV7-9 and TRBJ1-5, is DTGVSQNPRHKITKRGQNVTFRCDPISEHNRLYWYRQTLGQGPEFLTYFQNEAQLEKSRLLSDRFSAERPKGSFSTLEIQRTEQGDSAMYLCASSLLGQPQHFGDGTRLSIL.

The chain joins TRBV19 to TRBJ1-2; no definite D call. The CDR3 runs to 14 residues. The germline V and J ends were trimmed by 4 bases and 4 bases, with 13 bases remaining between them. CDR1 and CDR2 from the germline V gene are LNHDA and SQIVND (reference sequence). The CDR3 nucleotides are TGTGCCAGTAGTAAAATTGAACAGAGCTATGGCTACACCTTC. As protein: CASSKIEQSYGYTF.

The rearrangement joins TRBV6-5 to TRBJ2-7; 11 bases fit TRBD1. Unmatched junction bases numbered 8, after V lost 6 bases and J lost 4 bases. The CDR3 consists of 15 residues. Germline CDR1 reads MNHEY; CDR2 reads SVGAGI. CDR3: CASSPRGQGAYEQYF. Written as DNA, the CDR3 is TGTGCCAGCAGCCCCCGCGGACAGGGGGCGTACGAGCAGTACTTC.

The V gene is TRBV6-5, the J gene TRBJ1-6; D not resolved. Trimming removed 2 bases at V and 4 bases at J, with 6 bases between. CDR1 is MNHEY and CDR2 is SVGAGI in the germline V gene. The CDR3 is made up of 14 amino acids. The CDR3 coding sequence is TGTGCCAGCAGTTACGGAGGTTATAATTCACCCCTCCACTTT. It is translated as CASSYGGYNSPLHF.

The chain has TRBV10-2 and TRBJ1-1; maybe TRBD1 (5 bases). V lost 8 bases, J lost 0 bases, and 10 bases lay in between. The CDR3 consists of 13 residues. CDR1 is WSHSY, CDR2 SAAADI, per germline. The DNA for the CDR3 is TGCGCCAGCTCCAGGGCAATGAACACTGAAGCTTTCTTT. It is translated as CASSRAMNTEAFF.

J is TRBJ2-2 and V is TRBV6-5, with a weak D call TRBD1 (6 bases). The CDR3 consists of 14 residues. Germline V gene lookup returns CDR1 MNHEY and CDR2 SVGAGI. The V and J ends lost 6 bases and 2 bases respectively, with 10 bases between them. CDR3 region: CASRSTGNTGELFF. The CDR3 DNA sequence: TGTGCCAGCAGATCGACAGGTAACACCGGGGAGCTGTTTTTT.

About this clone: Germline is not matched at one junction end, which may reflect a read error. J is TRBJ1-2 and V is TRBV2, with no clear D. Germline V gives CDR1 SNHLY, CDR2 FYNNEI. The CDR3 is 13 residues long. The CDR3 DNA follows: TGTGCCAGCAGGGAAGGACGGAGCGGAGGCTACACCTTC. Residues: CASREGRSGGYTF.

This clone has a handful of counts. In nucleotides, the CDR3 is TGTGCCAGCAGCTTAGCGATAGACAACTATGGCTACACCTTC. It is translated as CASSLAIDNYGYTF. The chain uses TRBV7-9 and TRBJ1-2; no reliable D call. The CDR3 length is 14 residues. Germline V gene lookup returns CDR1 SEHNR and CDR2 FQNEAQ (reference sequence). The ends were cut back, 0 bases at V and 2 bases at J, with 7 bases in the middle.

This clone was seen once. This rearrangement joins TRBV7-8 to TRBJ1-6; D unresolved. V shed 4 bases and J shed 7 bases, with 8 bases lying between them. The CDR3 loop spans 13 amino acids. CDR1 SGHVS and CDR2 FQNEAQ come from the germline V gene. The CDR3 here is CASSSRGNSPLHF. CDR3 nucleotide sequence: TGTGCCAGCAGCTCCCGGGGAAATTCACCCCTCCACTTT.

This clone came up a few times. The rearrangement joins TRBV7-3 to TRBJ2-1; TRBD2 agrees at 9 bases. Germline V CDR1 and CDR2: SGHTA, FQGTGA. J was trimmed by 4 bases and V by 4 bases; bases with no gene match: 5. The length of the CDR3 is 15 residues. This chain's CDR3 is CASSSFSGGYNEQFF. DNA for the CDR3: TGTGCCAGCAGCTCTTTCAGCGGGGGGTACAATGAGCAGTTCTTC. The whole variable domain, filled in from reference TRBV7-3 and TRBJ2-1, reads GAGVSQTPSNKVTEKGKYVELRCDPISGHTALYWYRQSLGQGPEFLIYFQGTGAADDSGLPNDRFFAVRPEGSVSTLKIQRTERGDSAVYLCASSSFSGGYNEQFFGPGTRLTVL.

CDR3 DNA sequence: TGTGCCAGCAGACGAAGGACAGGGGGGGACCAAGAGACCCAGTACTTC. It encodes CASRRRTGGDQETQYF. The chain carries TRBV7-2 and TRBJ2-5; TRBD1 matches 10 bases. Germline CDR1 SGHTA, CDR2 FQGNSA. The CDR3 length is 16 residues. Trimming cost V 6 bases and J 0 bases; bases outside gene matches: 7.

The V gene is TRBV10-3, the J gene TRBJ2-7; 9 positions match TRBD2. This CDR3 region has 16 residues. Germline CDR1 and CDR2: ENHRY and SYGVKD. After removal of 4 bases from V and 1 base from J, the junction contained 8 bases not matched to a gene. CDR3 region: CAISGASGKQSYEQYF. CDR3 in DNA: TGTGCCATCAGTGGGGCTAGCGGGAAACAGTCCTACGAGCAGTACTTC.

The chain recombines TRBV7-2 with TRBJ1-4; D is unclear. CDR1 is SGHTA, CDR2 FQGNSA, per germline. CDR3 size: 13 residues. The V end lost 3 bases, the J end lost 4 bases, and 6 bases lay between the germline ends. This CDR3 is CASSLSNNEKLFF. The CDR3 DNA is TGTGCCAGCAGCTTGAGCAATAATGAAAAACTGTTTTTT. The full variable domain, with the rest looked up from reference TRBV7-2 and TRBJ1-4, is GAGVSQSPSNKVTEKGKDVELRCDPISGHTALYWYRQSLGQGLEFLIYFQGNSAPDKSGLPSDRFSAERTGGSVSTLTIQRTQQEDSAVYLCASSLSNNEKLFFGSGTQLSVL.

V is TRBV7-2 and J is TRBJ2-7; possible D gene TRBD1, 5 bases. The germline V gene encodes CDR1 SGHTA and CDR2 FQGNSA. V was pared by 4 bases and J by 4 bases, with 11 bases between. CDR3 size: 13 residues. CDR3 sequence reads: CASSSSRGYEQYF. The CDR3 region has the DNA TGTGCCAGCAGCTCCTCTAGGGGTTACGAGCAGTACTTC.

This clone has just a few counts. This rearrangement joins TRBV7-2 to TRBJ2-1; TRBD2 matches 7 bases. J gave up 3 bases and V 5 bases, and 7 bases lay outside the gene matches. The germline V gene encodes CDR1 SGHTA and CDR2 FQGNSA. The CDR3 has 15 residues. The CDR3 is CASSPREAFYNEQFF. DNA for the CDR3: TGTGCCAGCAGCCCACGGGAGGCCTTCTACAATGAGCAGTTCTTC. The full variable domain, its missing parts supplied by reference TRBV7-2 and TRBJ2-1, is GAGVSQSPSNKVTEKGKDVELRCDPISGHTALYWYRQSLGQGLEFLIYFQGNSAPDKSGLPSDRFSAERTGGSVSTLTIQRTQQEDSAVYLCASSPREAFYNEQFFGPGTRLTVL.

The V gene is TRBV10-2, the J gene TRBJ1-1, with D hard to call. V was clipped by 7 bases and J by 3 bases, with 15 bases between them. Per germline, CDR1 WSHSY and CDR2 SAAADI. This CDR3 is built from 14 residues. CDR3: CASTQDVDYTEAFF. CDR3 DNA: TGCGCCAGCACCCAAGATGTAGATTACACTGAAGCTTTCTTT.

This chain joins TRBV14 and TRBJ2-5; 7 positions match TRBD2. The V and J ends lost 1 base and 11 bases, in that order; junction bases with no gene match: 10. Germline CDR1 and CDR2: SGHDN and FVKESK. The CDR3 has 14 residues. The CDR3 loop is CASSQATSPYIQYF. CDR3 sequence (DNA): TGTGCCAGCAGCCAAGCGACTAGCCCCTATATACAGTACTTC.

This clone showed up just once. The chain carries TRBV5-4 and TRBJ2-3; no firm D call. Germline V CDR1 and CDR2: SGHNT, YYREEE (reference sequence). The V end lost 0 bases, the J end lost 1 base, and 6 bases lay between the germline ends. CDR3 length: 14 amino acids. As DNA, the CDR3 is TGTGCCAGCAGCTTGGAGCCGGGCACAGATACGCAGTATTTT. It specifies CASSLEPGTDTQYF.

In DNA, the CDR3 is TGTGCCAGCTCACCTCCGGGGGCGCGAACTAATGAAAAACTGTTTTTT. This gives the protein CASSPPGARTNEKLFF. The rearrangement joins TRBV18 to TRBJ1-4; TRBD1 might be the D (6 bases). V lost 3 bases, J lost 1 base, and 12 bases lay in between. The germline gives CDR1 KGHSH, CDR2 LQKENI. This CDR3 spans 16 amino acids.

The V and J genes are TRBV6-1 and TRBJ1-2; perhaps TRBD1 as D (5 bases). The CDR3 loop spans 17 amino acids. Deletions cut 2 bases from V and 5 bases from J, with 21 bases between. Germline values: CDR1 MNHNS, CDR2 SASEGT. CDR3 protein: CASSEYPWATGPYGYTF. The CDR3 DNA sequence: TGTGCCAGCAGTGAATATCCTTGGGCGACGGGGCCATATGGCTACACCTTC.